The source of this TCR beta chain is a study of T cells in localized non-small cell lung cancer. About this clone itself: The antigen remains undetermined. The same CDR3 also results from other DNA sequences found in this sample.

The protocol was immunoSEQ multiplex PCR, while the TCRdb copy is restricted to in-frame clones and leaves out a portion. The repertoire holds about 39,000 clones, with 70% to 80% as singletons. Study-level points and caveats: For the top 100 tumor clones, a median about 50 also appeared in adjacent lung. A single tumor region was sequenced, leaving heterogeneity possible.

The CDR3 sequence is 13 residues long. Germline V CDR1 and CDR2: SGHTA, FQGNSA. V shed 4 bases and J shed 1 base, with 6 bases lying between them. The origin of this receptor is a woman aged 35-75 years with stage II squamous cell lung carcinoma. The source was PBMCs, collected before any cancer treatment. V usage is TRBV7-2 and J usage is TRBJ2-3; TRBD1 might be the D (6 bases). The DNA of the CDR3 is TGTGCCAGCAGCTCAGGGGGCACAGATACGCAGTATTTT. Protein: CASSSGGTDTQYF.